These 9 T cell receptor beta chains originate from one sample sequenced in a study of cytomegalovirus exposure and HLA in healthy donors. The PCR employed 60 Vbeta primers together with 13 Jbeta primers. TCRdb keeps only in-frame clones here, not all; method: immunoSEQ multiplex PCR. The data show under 150,000 clones, 75% to 85% seen once. The sample was PBMCs. The receptors stem from a girl between 2 and 10 years old in good health and CMV-seronegative.

With regard to this clone: The junction differs from germline at one of its ends, possibly a read error. The chain couples TRBV27 to TRBJ1-5, with TRBD1 identical over 7 bases. The CDR3 runs 15 residues. Germline V gene sequence: CDR1 MNHEY, CDR2 SMNVEV (reference sequence). The CDR3 spells CASSQGTGVNQLQHF. The CDR3 DNA reads as TGTGCCAGCAGTCAGGGAACAGGGGTCAATCAGCTCCAGCATTTT.

This rearrangement joins TRBV5-4 to TRBJ2-5; weak D call: TRBD2 (5 bases). The CDR3 consists of 15 residues. Between the trimmed V and J ends, which lost 2 bases and 4 bases, there was a span of 15 bases. Germline V lookup: CDR1 SGHNT, CDR2 YYREEE (reference sequence). CDR3 amino acids: CASSFVSSSPETQYF. The DNA for the CDR3 is TGTGCCAGCAGCTTTGTGTCTAGCTCCCCAGAGACCCAGTACTTC.

This chain uses TRBV7-3 with TRBJ1-1; D is ambiguous. There are 14 residues in the CDR3. The germline V gene has CDR1 SGHTA and CDR2 FQGTGA. Trimming left V 1 base short and J 1 base short, with 7 bases between. The CDR3 region is CASSLRSRNTEAFF. The CDR3 DNA follows: TGTGCCAGCAGCTTAAGGTCCAGGAACACTGAAGCTTTCTTT.

J is TRBJ1-5 and V is TRBV28, with TRBD1 identical over 8 bases. The CDR3 sequence is 14 residues long. The germline V gene has CDR1 MDHEN and CDR2 SYDVKM. Unmatched junction bases numbered 7, after V lost 6 bases and J lost 6 bases. The CDR3 protein is CASSQDRVGQPQHF. DNA of the CDR3: TGTGCCAGCAGCCAGGACAGGGTGGGTCAGCCCCAGCATTTT.

The chain joins TRBV29-1 to TRBJ1-2, with D possibly matching TRBD1 (5 bases). This CDR3 has 13 residues. With 1 base removed from V and 3 bases from J, the gap between germline ends came to 9 bases. The germline V gene has CDR1 SQVTM and CDR2 ANQGSEA. CDR3 coding DNA: TGCAGCGTTGAAGGGGGGGAGGACTATGGCTACACCTTC. This sequence encodes CSVEGGEDYGYTF.

The chain recombines TRBV6-6 with TRBJ1-4; 9 positions agree with TRBD1. The CDR3 extends over 16 amino acids. Germline lookup yields CDR1 MNHNY and CDR2 SVGAGI (reference sequence). J lost 11 bases, V lost 2 bases, and 12 bases had no gene match. DNA for the CDR3: TGTGCCAGCAGTTACGGACAAACAGGGGGCGCCGGGAAACTGTTTTTT. Translated: CASSYGQTGGAGKLFF.

This clone was seen once. The chain is built from TRBV14 and TRBJ2-5; TRBD2 agrees at 10 bases. The DNA end lines up better with TRBJ2-7; the J call may be wrong. The germline V gene has CDR1 SGHDN and CDR2 FVKESK. The CDR3 covers 15 residues. The CDR3 region has the DNA TGTGCCAGCAGCCAAACTAGCGGGGCCTCCTACGAGCAGTACTTC. Protein sequence: CASSQTSGASYEQYF.

The chain employs TRBV28 and TRBJ1-2; 7 bases map to TRBD1. The V gene's germline CDR1 is MDHEN and CDR2 SYDVKM. V was clipped by 6 bases and J by 6 bases; unmatched bases: 7. The CDR3 is 13 amino acids. CDR3 coding DNA: TGTGCCAGCAGACCCACAGGGGTGGATGGCTACACCTTC. It translates to CASRPTGVDGYTF.

This clone was recorded a few times. The chain is built from TRBV19 and TRBJ2-7, with D possibly TRBD2 on 6 matching bases. The V and J ends lost 3 bases and 1 base respectively, with 13 bases between them. The germline gives CDR1 LNHDA, CDR2 SQIVND (reference sequence). The CDR3 extends over 15 amino acids. In DNA form, the CDR3 reads TGTGCCAGTAGTATCGGGGGAACCTATTCCTACGAGCAGTACTTC. Its protein is CASSIGGTYSYEQYF.